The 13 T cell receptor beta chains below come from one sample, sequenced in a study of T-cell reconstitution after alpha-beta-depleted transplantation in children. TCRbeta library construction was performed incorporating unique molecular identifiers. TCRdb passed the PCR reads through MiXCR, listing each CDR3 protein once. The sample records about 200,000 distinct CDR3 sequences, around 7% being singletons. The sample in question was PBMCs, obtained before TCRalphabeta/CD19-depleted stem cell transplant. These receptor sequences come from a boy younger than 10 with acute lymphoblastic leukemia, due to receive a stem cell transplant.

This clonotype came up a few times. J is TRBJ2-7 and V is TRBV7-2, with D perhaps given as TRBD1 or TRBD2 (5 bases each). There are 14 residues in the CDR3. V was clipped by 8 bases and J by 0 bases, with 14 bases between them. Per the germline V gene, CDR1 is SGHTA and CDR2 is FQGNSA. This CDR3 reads CASAGTGISYEQYF. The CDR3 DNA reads TGTGCCAGCGCAGGGACGGGGATCTCCTACGAGCAGTACTTC.

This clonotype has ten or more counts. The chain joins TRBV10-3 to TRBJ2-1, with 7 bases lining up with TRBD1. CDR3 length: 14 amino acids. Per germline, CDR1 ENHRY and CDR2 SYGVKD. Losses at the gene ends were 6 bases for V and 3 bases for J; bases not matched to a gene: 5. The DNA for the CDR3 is TGTGCCATCAGCAGGGACAGAAGCTACAATGAGCAGTTCTTC. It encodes CAISRDRSYNEQFF.

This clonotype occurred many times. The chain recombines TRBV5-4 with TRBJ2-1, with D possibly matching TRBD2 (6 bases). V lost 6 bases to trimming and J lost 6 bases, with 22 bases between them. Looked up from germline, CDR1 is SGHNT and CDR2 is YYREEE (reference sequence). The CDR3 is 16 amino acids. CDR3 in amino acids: CASTSSGSFSRNEQFF. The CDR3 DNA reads TGTGCCAGCACGTCCAGCGGGTCCTTTTCTCGCAATGAGCAGTTCTTC.

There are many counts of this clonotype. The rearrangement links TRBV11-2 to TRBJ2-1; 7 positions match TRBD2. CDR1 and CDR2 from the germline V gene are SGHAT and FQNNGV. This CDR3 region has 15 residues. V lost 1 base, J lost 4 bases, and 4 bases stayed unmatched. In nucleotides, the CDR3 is TGTGCCAGCAGCTTAGTTGGCGGGGGTTACAATGAGCAGTTCTTC. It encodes CASSLVGGGYNEQFF. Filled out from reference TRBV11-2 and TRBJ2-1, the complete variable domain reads EAGVAQSPRYKIIEKRQSVAFWCNPISGHATLYWYQQILGQGPKLLIQFQNNGVVDDSQLPKDRFSAERLKGVDSTLKIQPAKLEDSAVYLCASSLVGGGYNEQFFGPGTRLTVL.

CDR3 sequence reads: CSAPRPGGQNEQFF. In nucleotides, the CDR3 is TGCAGTGCTCCCCGTCCGGGGGGGCAGAATGAGCAGTTCTTC. This rearrangement joins TRBV20-1 to TRBJ2-1, with 8 bases that match TRBD2. V shed 5 bases, J shed 7 bases, and the junction held 10 bases outside the gene matches. The CDR3 runs 14 residues. Germline V CDR1 and CDR2: DFQATT, SNEGSKA (reference sequence).

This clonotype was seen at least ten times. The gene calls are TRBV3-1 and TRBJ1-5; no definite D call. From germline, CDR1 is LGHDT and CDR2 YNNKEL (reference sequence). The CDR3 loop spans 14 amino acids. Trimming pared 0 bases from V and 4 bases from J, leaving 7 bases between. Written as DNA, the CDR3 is TGTGCCAGCAGCCAAGATACGGCAAATCAGCCCCAGCATTTT. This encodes CASSQDTANQPQHF.

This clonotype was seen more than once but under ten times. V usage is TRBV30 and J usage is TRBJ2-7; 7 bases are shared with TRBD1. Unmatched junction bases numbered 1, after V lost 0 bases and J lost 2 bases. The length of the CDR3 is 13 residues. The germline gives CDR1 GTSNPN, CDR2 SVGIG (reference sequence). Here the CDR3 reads CAWSVQGTYEQYF. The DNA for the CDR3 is TGTGCCTGGAGTGTACAGGGGACCTACGAGCAGTACTTC.

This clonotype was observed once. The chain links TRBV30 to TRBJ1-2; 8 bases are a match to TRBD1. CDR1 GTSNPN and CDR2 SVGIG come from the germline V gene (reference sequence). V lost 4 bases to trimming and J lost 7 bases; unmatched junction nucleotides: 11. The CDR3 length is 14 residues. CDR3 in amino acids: CAWNLDRGVGGYTF. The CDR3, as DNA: TGTGCCTGGAATCTCGACAGGGGTGTTGGTGGCTACACCTTC. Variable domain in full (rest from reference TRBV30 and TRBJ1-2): SQTIHQWPATLVQPVGSPLSLECTVEGTSNPNLYWYRQAAGRGLQLLFYSVGIGQISSEVPQNLSASRPQDRQFILSSKKLLLSDSGFYLCAWNLDRGVGGYTFGSGTRLTVV.

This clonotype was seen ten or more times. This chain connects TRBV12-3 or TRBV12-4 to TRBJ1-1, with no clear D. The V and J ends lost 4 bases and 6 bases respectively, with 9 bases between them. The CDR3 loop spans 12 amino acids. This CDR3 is CASSSSTSEAFF. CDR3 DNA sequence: TGTGCCAGCAGTTCTTCAACATCTGAAGCTTTCTTT.

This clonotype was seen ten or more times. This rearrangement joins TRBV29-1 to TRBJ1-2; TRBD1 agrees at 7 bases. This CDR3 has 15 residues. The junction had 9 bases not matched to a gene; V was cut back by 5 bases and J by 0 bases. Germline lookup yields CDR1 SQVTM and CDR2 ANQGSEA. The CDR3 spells CSVNGGTAANYGYTF. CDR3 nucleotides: TGCAGCGTTAACGGGGGGACAGCAGCTAACTATGGCTACACCTTC.

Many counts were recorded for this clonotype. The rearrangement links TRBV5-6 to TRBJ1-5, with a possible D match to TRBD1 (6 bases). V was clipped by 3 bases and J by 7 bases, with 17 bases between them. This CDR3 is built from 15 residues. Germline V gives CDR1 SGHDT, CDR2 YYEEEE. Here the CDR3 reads CASSSSRRGRQPQHF. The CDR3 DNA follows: TGTGCCAGCAGCTCTTCCCGCAGGGGACGCCAGCCCCAGCATTTT.

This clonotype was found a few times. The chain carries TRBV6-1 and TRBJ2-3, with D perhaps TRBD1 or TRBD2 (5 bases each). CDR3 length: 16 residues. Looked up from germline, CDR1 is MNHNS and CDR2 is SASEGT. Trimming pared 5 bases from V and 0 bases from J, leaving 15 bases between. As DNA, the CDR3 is TGTGCCAGCAGTCGTTGGGGGATAACTAGCACAGATACGCAGTATTTT. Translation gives CASSRWGITSTDTQYF.

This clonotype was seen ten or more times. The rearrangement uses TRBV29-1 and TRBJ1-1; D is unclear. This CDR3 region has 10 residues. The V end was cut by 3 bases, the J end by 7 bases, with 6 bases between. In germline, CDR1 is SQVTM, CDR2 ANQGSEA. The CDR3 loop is CSVEDGEAFF. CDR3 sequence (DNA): TGCAGCGTTGAGGACGGTGAAGCTTTCTTT.